A single TCR beta chain is shown here with its context. Its antigen is not yet known. No clone much larger than this one lies a single base away; base qualities are absent. V is clipped by 4 bases and J by 0 bases, and the sequence between their germline boundaries is 6 bases long. The germline V gene encodes CDR1 MGHDK and CDR2 SYGVNS. The CDR3 has 13 amino acids, counting the end cysteine and phenylalanine. Only CDR3 DNA remains: 39 bases, in frame from the first base. TCR beta repertoires were profiled from peripheral blood of roughly 13 young patients with multiple sclerosis to demonstrate the VDJtools post-analysis software. The multiple sclerosis patients were children and adolescents between roughly 6 and 16 years of age. The sample originates from a study of post-analysis software for immune sequencing data (dated by TCRdb to 2015 to 2017). With respect to the entire study: Recorded disease courses included relapsing-remitting, secondary progressive and progressive-relapsing multiple sclerosis, with some patients lacking subtype annotation. A subset of samples was prepared in parallel using single-end sample barcoding, then pooled and co-amplified after Illumina adapter ligation. The multiple sclerosis patient repertoires were compared with 10 or so previously published healthy control repertoires from donors aged about 6 to 26 years.

General conclusions and limits of the study: Direct clustering with F measure showed strong co-clustering of samples prepared in the same batch, prompting a batch-effect correction. Four or five TRBV segments, including TRBV5-6, TRBV5-1 and TRBV20-1, were significantly more frequent in patients than controls. The control group was slightly older than the multiple sclerosis patient group. Significantly lower normalized Chao1 diversity was found in multiple sclerosis patients than in controls, suggesting substantial peripheral T-cell clonal expansion.

Library preparation used PCR. The sequencing machine was an Illumina HiSeq 2500. Unique molecular identifiers were incorporated into TCR beta cDNA libraries to reduce PCR and sequencing biases. Some 500,000 cDNA molecules were obtained per 1 to 10 million input T cells, so each molecule approximated one T cell. The patient libraries were prepared and sequenced using the same protocol as the earlier healthy control dataset. Within a given batch, samples were prepared together, multiplexed and sequenced on the same HiSeq lane. The original methods were these. Raw barcoded reads were processed with MIGEC, discarding single-read molecular identifier groups before consensus assembly and CDR3 extraction. VDJtools was used for post-analysis of the clonotype tables, and diversity was normalized by down-sampling every dataset to the size of the smallest sample. To correct batch-related cross-sample contamination, repertoire overlap clustering matched CDR3 amino acid sequences but not nucleotide sequences. TCRdb itself trimmed the public reads at Q25 with fastp, ran MiXCR and retained productive beta chains. Identical CDR3 protein sequences are pooled into one entry, listed with their most common genes and DNA. The V and J calls follow TCRdb's processing rather than the paper's. The sample yields some 800,000 distinct CDR3 sequences; approximately 44% were counted once. The ten largest clonotypes hold 4% to 5% of the sample.

The sequenced sample consisted of blood. The receptor was isolated from a girl aged 10-17 years with multiple sclerosis. The rearrangement combines TRBV25-1 with TRBJ2-5; no D segment can be confidently identified. The DNA sequence is TGTGCCAGCAGTGCTCGGTACCAAGAGACCCAGTACTTC. Its coded protein is CASSARYQETQYF. Here the CDR3 is joined to the reference TRBV25-1 and TRBJ2-5 genes, and the full variable domain is: EADIYQTPRYLVIGTGKKITLECSQTMGHDKMYWYQQDPGMELHLIHYSYGVNSTEKGDLSSESTVSRIRTEHFPLTLESARPSHTSQYLCASSARYQETQYFGPGTRLLVL.